This T cell receptor (beta chain) was captured in a study of persistence of HIV-infected CD4 T cells. Overall study: CD4+ T cells responding to CMV or HIV-1 Gag were isolated.

Trimming removed 1 base at V and 1 base at J, with 18 bases between. The CDR3 is made up of 18 amino acids. Per germline, CDR1 SGHAT and CDR2 FQNNGV. Stimulation used 8.5 to 10 ug/mL lysate from CMV-infected fibroblasts. CD40L/CD69 double-negative CD45RO-high memory CD4+ T cells were collected. Donors had undetectable plasma HIV-1 RNA, under 50 copies/mL, for 4+ years. Inclusion required CMV-positive serology and CD4+ counts above 400 cells/uL. As concerns this clone: Antigen unknown.

The immunoSEQ assay was version 4, run in survey mode. Libraries were prepared by immunoSEQ multiplex PCR; TCRdb keeps only in-frame clonotypes and omits some of them. Of some 28,000 clones in the sample, roughly 82% were seen once. This sequence joins TRBV11-2 and TRBJ2-3, with a weak D call TRBD2 (5 bases). The TCR comes from an adult man with HIV who was CMV-seropositive. The sequencing here drew on CD4+ T cells sorted from PBMCs after approximately 19-hour stimulation, taken from a patient who received antiretroviral therapy. Here the CDR3 DNA reads TGTGCCAGCAGCTTAGTTAAAGCGGCGTCTTTGGGCACAGATACGCAGTATTTT. Its translation: CASSLVKAASLGTDTQYF.